These 17 T cell receptor beta chains share one sample of origin, sequenced in a study of PD-1 blockade in classical Hodgkin lymphoma. Every single patient, without exception, relapsed after autologous stem cell transplantation, and brentuximab vedotin exposure varied. Clones were sequenced by immunoSEQ multiplex PCR, and TCRdb holds only the in-frame ones, with some missing. The table has about 46,000 clones, over 60% seen once. Material: peripheral blood mononuclear cells (PBMCs), obtained before the second cycle of nivolumab. The source of these receptors is a human donor with classical Hodgkin lymphoma.

This sequence joins TRBV10-1 and TRBJ2-7; D is ambiguous. The CDR3 covers 16 residues. Germline lookup yields CDR1 WNHNN and CDR2 SYGVQD (reference sequence). Trimming took off 3 bases at V and 1 base at J, with 16 bases between the two ends. The CDR3 loop reads CASSDVRTARSYEQYF. The DNA of the CDR3 is TGCGCCAGCAGTGATGTAAGGACCGCCAGATCCTACGAGCAGTACTTC.

The chain combines TRBV18 with TRBJ1-6; tentatively, D is TRBD1 (5 bases). The CDR3 loop spans 14 amino acids. Trimming took 6 bases from V and 9 from J, leaving 15 bases between them. The germline gives CDR1 KGHSH, CDR2 LQKENI. The CDR3 protein is CASSREKGTSPLHF. For the CDR3, the DNA is TGTGCCAGCTCCCGAGAGAAGGGGACTTCACCCCTCCACTTT.

The J gene is TRBJ2-7, the V gene TRBV7-8; D is undetermined. This CDR3 region has 13 residues. Trimming stripped 0 bases from V and 2 bases from J, with 5 bases between. Per germline, CDR1 SGHVS and CDR2 FQNEAQ. The CDR3 nucleotides read TGTGCCAGCAGCTTAGCTCTAGCCTACGAGCAGTACTTC. It encodes CASSLALAYEQYF.

This chain connects TRBV5-1 to TRBJ2-1; 10 positions agree with TRBD2. V was clipped by 1 base and J by 7 bases; unmatched bases: 2. The V gene's germline CDR1 is SGHRS and CDR2 YFSETQ. CDR3 length: 14 residues. CDR3 loop: CASSLQTSGNEQFF. The CDR3 region has the DNA TGCGCCAGCAGCTTGCAGACTAGCGGGAATGAGCAGTTCTTC.

The chain links TRBV2 to TRBJ1-1; perhaps TRBD1 as D (5 bases). The ends were cut back, 6 bases at V and 7 bases at J, with 15 bases in the middle. Per the germline V gene, CDR1 is SNHLY and CDR2 is FYNNEI. The CDR3 runs 13 residues. The CDR3 sequence is CASRPRGPHEAFF. In DNA form, the CDR3 reads TGTGCCAGCAGACCACGGGGCCCCCATGAAGCTTTCTTT. The full variable domain, rest sourced from reference TRBV2 and TRBJ1-1, is EPEVTQTPSHQVTQMGQEVILRCVPISNHLYFYWYRQILGQKVEFLVSFYNNEISEKSEIFDDQFSVERPDGSNFTLKIRSTKLEDSAMYFCASRPRGPHEAFFGQGTRLTVV.

J is TRBJ2-2 and V is TRBV18; no definite D call. Germline values: CDR1 KGHSH, CDR2 LQKENI. V was cut by 3 bases and J by 5 bases, with 13 bases left in between. This CDR3 region has 15 residues. The CDR3 DNA is TGTGCCAGCTCACCGCGAACCCGGAGAACCGGGGAGCTGTTTTTT. Protein product: CASSPRTRRTGELFF.

The chain employs TRBV27 and TRBJ1-5, with D maybe TRBD1 (6 bases). Looked up from germline, CDR1 is MNHEY and CDR2 is SMNVEV (reference sequence). V was shortened by 2 bases and J by 2 bases, with 16 bases between the two germline ends. The CDR3 is 17 amino acids. CDR3 bases: TGTGCCAGCAGTTTAGTCAGTGGCAGGGGTGGCAATCAGCCCCAGCATTTT. Protein sequence: CASSLVSGRGGNQPQHF.

This clone appeared once. This chain joins TRBV30 and TRBJ1-1; D is uncertain. From germline, CDR1 is GTSNPN and CDR2 SVGIG (reference sequence). The V gene lost 7 bases and the J gene lost 10 bases, with 13 bases spanning the gap. This CDR3 has 10 amino acids. The CDR3 DNA reads TGTGCCTCCCTTTATCCGGGAGCTTTCTTT. It specifies CASLYPGAFF.

J is TRBJ2-1 and V is TRBV7-8; D possibly matches TRBD1 or TRBD2 (5 bases each). CDR1 SGHVS and CDR2 FQNEAQ come from the germline V gene. Trimming stripped 0 bases from V and 4 bases from J, with 13 bases between. The CDR3 is 16 residues long. The CDR3 nucleotides are TGTGCCAGCAGCTTAGCGGGGGTGTCCCTTTACAATGAGCAGTTCTTC. Its protein product is CASSLAGVSLYNEQFF.

With regard to this clone: Other DNA variants within this sample encode the same CDR3. The chain joins TRBV9 to TRBJ2-2; possibly TRBD1 or TRBD2 for D (5 bases each). This CDR3 has 15 amino acids. V gave up 0 bases and J gave up 4 bases, with 10 bases separating them. Germline V gene sequence: CDR1 SGDLS, CDR2 YYNGEE. CDR3 coding DNA: TGTGCCAGCAGCGTAGAAACTGGGGGCACCGGGGAGCTGTTTTTT. The encoded protein is CASSVETGGTGELFF.

About this clone itself: This likely reflects a read error, since a far larger clone is one base away. The J gene is TRBJ2-1, the V gene TRBV5-6; possible D gene TRBD2, 5 bases. The CDR3 runs 13 residues. Germline V gives CDR1 SGHDT, CDR2 YYEEEE. V was pared by 2 bases and J by 8 bases, with 11 bases between. The CDR3 here is CASSLEGSDEQFF. For the CDR3, the DNA is TGTGCCAGCAGCTTAGAGGGTAGCGATGAGCAGTTCTTC.

The CDR3 DNA is TGTGCCAGCAGCTTAGATCAGGGGCCCCAGCATTTT. This sequence encodes CASSLDQGPQHF. The V gene is TRBV7-2, the J gene TRBJ1-5; D is perhaps TRBD1 (5 bases). The ends were cut back, 1 base at V and 9 bases at J, with 7 bases in the middle. The CDR3 length is 12 residues. Germline assignment: CDR1 SGHTA and CDR2 FQGNSA.

V and J are TRBV19 and TRBJ1-5, with 7 nucleotides matching TRBD1. After removal of 5 bases from V and 6 bases from J, the junction contained 4 bases not matched to a gene. CDR1 and CDR2 from the germline V gene are LNHDA and SQIVND (reference sequence). The CDR3 spans 13 residues. The CDR3 DNA is TGTGCCAGTAGTGAACAGGGGCTTCAGCCCCAGCATTTT. It is translated as CASSEQGLQPQHF.

This clone was counted a single time. The chain joins TRBV5-5 to TRBJ2-3, with 10 bases lining up with TRBD2. V shed 4 bases, J shed 3 bases, and the junction held 8 bases outside the gene matches. This CDR3 comprises 16 residues. From germline, CDR1 is SGHKS and CDR2 YYEKEE (reference sequence). The CDR3 region is CASSPASGSRTDTQYF. CDR3 DNA: TGTGCCAGCAGCCCAGCTAGCGGGAGTAGGACAGATACGCAGTATTTT.

The chain employs TRBV19 and TRBJ2-5; D may be TRBD1 (6 bases). Germline CDR1 and CDR2: LNHDA and SQIVND (reference sequence). The length of the CDR3 is 15 residues. V lost 3 bases and J lost 5, with 16 bases in between. The CDR3 sequence is CASSMRPGDYETQYF. For the CDR3, the DNA is TGTGCCAGTAGTATGCGTCCAGGGGATTATGAGACCCAGTACTTC.

A single count supports this clone. A junction boundary mismatches the germline segment, possibly from a read error. The chain links TRBV6-1 to TRBJ2-3, with a weak D call TRBD2 (5 bases). This CDR3 contains 15 residues. Germline CDR1 MNHNS, CDR2 SASEGT. CDR3 DNA: TGCGCCAGCTTAAATAGGGAGTTTAGCACAGATACGCAGTATTTT. Amino acid sequence: CASLNREFSTDTQYF.

The V gene is TRBV11-3, the J gene TRBJ2-1, with 10 bases aligning to TRBD1. V lost 8 bases to trimming and J lost 3 bases; unmatched junction nucleotides: 19. In germline, CDR1 is SGHNT, CDR2 YENEEA. The CDR3 spans 19 residues. DNA of the CDR3: TGTGCCAGCGGTAGGAGGCGGGACAGGGGTCGTATGGGCTACAATGAGCAGTTCTTC. Protein sequence: CASGRRRDRGRMGYNEQFF.